Below are 15 T cell receptor beta chains sequenced from a single sample in a study of blood T cell repertoires in COVID-19. TCRdb's table, derived via immunoSEQ multiplex PCR, lists solely in-frame clones and lacks some. The sample holds a few hundred thousand clones; more than 75% are singletons and the top ten take about 4.1%. The sample consisted of peripheral blood. The receptors stem from a man aged 45-65 years with acute or convalescent COVID-19.

This clone was seen a few times. This chain connects TRBV11-2 to TRBJ1-6; tentatively, D is TRBD1 (5 bases). The V end lost 3 bases, the J end lost 7 bases, and 7 bases lay between the germline ends. This CDR3 has 13 amino acids. Per germline, CDR1 SGHAT and CDR2 FQNNGV. CDR3 region: CASSFSGNSPLHF. The CDR3 nucleotides are TGTGCCAGCAGCTTTTCAGGGAATTCACCCCTCCACTTT.

This clone was found once. J is TRBJ1-3 and V is TRBV28; D might be TRBD1 (6 bases). The V end was cut by 6 bases, the J end by 7 bases, with 16 bases between. Germline loops: CDR1 MDHEN, CDR2 SYDVKM. The CDR3 totals 14 residues. As DNA, the CDR3 is TGTGCCAGCAGCAACGGGGGGGCGAGGAACACCATATATTTT. The encoded protein is CASSNGGARNTIYF.

The chain is built from TRBV6-5 and TRBJ1-6; D call uncertain. Looked up from germline, CDR1 is MNHEY and CDR2 is SVGAGI. There are 15 residues in the CDR3. Trimming took off 7 bases at V and 0 bases at J, with 10 bases between the two ends. In nucleotides, the CDR3 is TGTGCCAGCACCGAACAGAGCTCCTATAATTCACCCCTCCACTTT. This encodes CASTEQSSYNSPLHF.

The gene calls are TRBV18 and TRBJ2-3; 12 positions match TRBD2. Germline V CDR1 and CDR2: KGHSH, LQKENI. The CDR3 has 15 residues. V was clipped by 3 bases and J by 5 bases; unmatched bases: 3. CDR3 DNA: TGTGCCAGCTCACCCGCTAGCGGGGGGGAAGATACGCAGTATTTT. Translated: CASSPASGGEDTQYF. Full variable domain (missing parts from reference TRBV18 and TRBJ2-3): NAGVMQNPRHLVRRRGQEARLRCSPMKGHSHVYWYRQLPEEGLKFMVYLQKENIIDESGMPKERFSAEFPKEGPSILRIQQVVRGDSAAYFCASSPASGGEDTQYFGPGTRLTVL.

The chain is built from TRBV30 and TRBJ2-1; D gene unclear. Germline V gene lookup returns CDR1 GTSNPN and CDR2 SVGIG (reference sequence). V gave up 1 base and J gave up 8 bases, with 15 bases separating them. The CDR3 has 14 amino acids. The CDR3, as DNA: TGTGCCTGGAGTGCCGGGTTTGCGGTCGATGAGCAGTTCTTC. The encoded protein is CAWSAGFAVDEQFF.

The rearrangement uses TRBV6-1 and TRBJ1-4; 7 bases are shared with TRBD1. The junction had 17 bases not matched to a gene; V was cut back by 3 bases and J by 4 bases. This CDR3 contains 19 residues. Germline V gene sequence: CDR1 MNHNS, CDR2 SASEGT. CDR3 region: CASSDVGQAAWRDNEKLFF. In DNA, the CDR3 is TGTGCCAGCAGTGACGTAGGACAGGCCGCGTGGCGGGATAATGAAAAACTGTTTTTT.

The chain carries TRBV7-9 and TRBJ1-1, with 7 bases identical to TRBD1. With V trimmed by 5 bases and J by 0 bases, 6 bases remained unmatched. The CDR3 sequence is 15 residues long. Germline V gene lookup returns CDR1 SEHNR and CDR2 FQNEAQ (reference sequence). CDR3 DNA sequence: TGTGCCAGCAGCCCCCAGGGGGTCATGAACACTGAAGCTTTCTTT. Its translation is CASSPQGVMNTEAFF.

The V call is TRBV7-2, the J call TRBJ2-7, with 10 bases aligning to TRBD1. Per germline, CDR1 SGHTA and CDR2 FQGNSA. The J segment lost 5 bases and the V segment lost 5 bases, leaving 6 bases of the junction unmatched. The CDR3 is 14 amino acids. Here the CDR3 reads CASSAGTGVHEQYF. CDR3 DNA: TGTGCCAGCAGCGCCGGGACAGGGGTCCACGAGCAGTACTTC.

This clone has only one observation. The rearrangement uses TRBV2 and TRBJ1-2; 8 nucleotides agree with TRBD1. Germline values: CDR1 SNHLY, CDR2 FYNNEI. Trimming removed 5 bases from V and 2 bases from J; junction bases left unmatched: 4. There are 14 residues in the CDR3. CDR3 in DNA: TGTGCCAGCAGTTTGGGACAGGCAAACTATGGCTACACCTTC. Translation gives CASSLGQANYGYTF.

The J gene is TRBJ2-5, the V gene TRBV6-6, with 12 bases that match TRBD1. Unmatched junction bases numbered 8, after V lost 4 bases and J lost 5 bases. Germline V CDR1 and CDR2: MNHNY, SVGAGI (reference sequence). The CDR3 covers 16 residues. CDR3 sequence: CASSSSGTGGVETQYF. Here the CDR3 DNA reads TGTGCCAGCAGTTCATCCGGGACAGGGGGCGTCGAGACCCAGTACTTC.

The chain employs TRBV19 and TRBJ1-1; D gene ambiguous. The V end lost 1 base, the J end lost 4 bases, and 7 bases lay between the germline ends. The CDR3 runs 13 residues. Germline lookup yields CDR1 LNHDA and CDR2 SQIVND (reference sequence). CDR3 nucleotide sequence: TGTGCCAGTAGTATAGCCCTTCCCACTGAAGCTTTCTTT. Its translation is CASSIALPTEAFF.

This CDR3 reads CASSLVAGQGGNYGYTF. The CDR3 DNA reads as TGCGCCAGCAGCTTGGTGGCAGGGCAGGGTGGTAACTATGGCTACACCTTC. The chain links TRBV5-1 to TRBJ1-2, with a tentative D call TRBD1 (5 bases). CDR1 and CDR2 from the germline V gene are SGHRS and YFSETQ. The CDR3 spans 17 residues. V was trimmed by 0 bases and J by 1 base, leaving 16 bases between them.

The rearrangement links TRBV6-5 to TRBJ2-2; 7 nucleotides agree with TRBD1. Trimming cost V 8 bases and J 1 base; bases outside gene matches: 4. The CDR3 has 14 residues. Germline V gene lookup returns CDR1 MNHEY and CDR2 SVGAGI. CDR3 sequence reads: CASGRQGNTGELFF. The CDR3, as DNA: TGTGCCAGCGGGCGACAGGGGAACACCGGGGAGCTGTTTTTT.

In its sample, this clone was seen a few times. The V gene is TRBV19, the J gene TRBJ1-2; TRBD1 might be the D (6 bases). The germline V gene has CDR1 LNHDA and CDR2 SQIVND (reference sequence). This CDR3 region has 15 residues. V lost 0 bases and J lost 8, with 16 bases in between. The CDR3 loop reads CASSIDKGGRPGYTF. DNA of the CDR3: TGTGCCAGTAGTATAGATAAAGGGGGACGACCGGGCTACACCTTC.

The V and J genes are TRBV7-6 and TRBJ2-7; 10 bases fit TRBD1. Germline CDR1 reads SGHVS; CDR2 reads FNYEAQ. Losses at the gene ends were 5 bases for V and 0 bases for J; bases not matched to a gene: 13. The CDR3 runs 18 residues. CDR3 DNA sequence: TGTGCCAGCAGCCATCGGGACAGGGGTTCTGTTAGCTCCTACGAGCAGTACTTC. Amino acids: CASSHRDRGSVSSYEQYF.